This T cell receptor beta chain was sequenced during a study of Ad26.COV2.S vaccination and SARS-CoV-2 variants. Libraries were prepared by immunoSEQ multiplex PCR; TCRdb keeps only in-frame clonotypes and omits some of them. The sample lists hundreds of thousands of clones, more than 70% occurring once. Treatment specified: some 19 received Ad26.COV2.S at low or high dose, single or two shots; five or six received placebo; per-sample allocation not given. Day 63 following the first vaccine or placebo injection was when the samples were taken. With V trimmed by 0 bases and J by 7 bases, 12 bases remained unmatched. Germline V gene sequence: CDR1 SGHRS, CDR2 YFSETQ. The CDR3 extends over 18 amino acids.

The chain is built from TRBV5-1 and TRBJ2-1, with 11 positions matching TRBD2. This receptor was identified in a person between 18 and 65 years old who received the Ad26.COV2.S COVID-19 vaccine or a placebo. The sample consisted of peripheral blood, taken in a trial of Ad26.COV2.S vaccine versus placebo. This CDR3 reads CASSLVLAGGSSLNEQFF. Written as DNA, the CDR3 is TGCGCCAGCAGCTTGGTGCTAGCGGGGGGCTCCTCCTTAAATGAGCAGTTCTTC.